The sequence of this T cell receptor beta chain was determined in a study of patients and donors after allogeneic stem cell transplantation (dated by TCRdb to about 2020). Per the germline V gene, KGHDR is the CDR1 and SFDVKD is the CDR2. The CDR3 covers 14 residues, taking in both the cysteine and the phenylalanine. The DNA shown is the 42-base CDR3, in frame from base 1. Relative to germline, V is missing 9 bases and J is missing 7 bases, with 9 bases of the junction outside any gene match. With respect to this clonotype: Its antigen is currently not known. No quality values exist for individual bases; no much larger clone is one base distant.

Library preparation used RT-PCR. The reads were generated on a NextSeq 550. TCRdb trimmed the raw reads at Q25, called clones with MiXCR and kept productive beta chains. Here each entry gathers all rows of one CDR3 protein and keeps the most common genes and DNA. The sample profile shows 150,000 to 200,000 distinct CDR3 sequences; 30% of them were found once. Roughly 3% of the sample is held by the ten biggest clonotypes. The chain is encoded by TRBV24-1 joined to TRBJ2-1; 9 bases in between match TRBD2. This TCR was sampled from a human donor who was either an allogeneic HSCT recipient or a stem cell or donor lymphocyte infusion donor (not recorded which). It is not recorded whose cells these are; they may come from a transplant donor. Source material: blood, either unsorted or a sorted T cell fraction (not recorded which). The DNA sequence is given as TGTGCCACCGGGCTAGCGGGACCCCTTAATGAGCAGTTCTTC. It translates to CATGLAGPLNEQFF.